This TCR beta chain was observed in a study of T cell responses to AZD1222 COVID-19 vaccine. Whole-study results and caveats: The repertoires were collected only after the peak T cell response.

With respect to this clone: No antigen is known for it.

The protocol was immunoSEQ multiplex PCR, while the TCRdb copy is restricted to in-frame clones and leaves out a portion. Of 95,000 to 100,000 clones in the sample, about 90% were seen once. The CDR3 contains 11 residues. Looked up from germline, CDR1 is SGHDT and CDR2 is YYEEEE. Trimming removed 4 bases at V and 2 bases at J, with 3 bases between. Here the sequenced sample was peripheral blood, taken 28 days after the second AZD1222 dose. The TCR was taken from an adult who received the AZD1222 COVID-19 vaccine. V and J are TRBV5-6 and TRBJ1-1; no firm D call. CDR3 sequence: CASSNNTEAFF. The DNA of the CDR3 is TGTGCCAGCAGCAACAACACTGAAGCTTTCTTT.